This passage covers 2 T cell receptor beta chains from one sample sequenced in a study of cytomegalovirus exposure and HLA in healthy donors. 60 Vbeta and 13 Jbeta primers were used in PCR. This table comes from immunoSEQ multiplex PCR, and its TCRdb copy is limited to in-frame clones, with some not included. This sample carries 120,000 or so clones, more than 15% of them seen once, and the ten largest clones take approximately 2.6%. Material: PBMCs. These receptors came from a female donor in good health and CMV-seropositive.

The genes are TRBV28 and TRBJ2-5; possibly TRBD2 for D (5 bases). Germline CDR1 and CDR2: MDHEN and SYDVKM. V shed 6 bases and J shed 4 bases, with 15 bases lying between them. The length of the CDR3 is 14 residues. In DNA form, the CDR3 reads TGTGCCAGCAGCAATACTCGTGAGGGAGAGACCCAGTACTTC. Translation: CASSNTREGETQYF.

This clone was recorded a few times. The CDR3 protein is CASSQGQGAVGELFF. DNA for the CDR3: TGTGCCAGCTCCCAGGGACAGGGGGCAGTCGGGGAGCTGTTTTTT. The V gene is TRBV18, the J gene TRBJ2-2; 12 nucleotides match TRBD1. V was pared by 6 bases and J by 7 bases, with 6 bases of the junction left unmatched. The CDR3 consists of 15 residues. The germline V gene encodes CDR1 KGHSH and CDR2 LQKENI.